The source of this TCR beta chain is a study of cytomegalovirus exposure and HLA in healthy donors. Study-level findings and limits: Roughly uniform depth of sequencing across donors was assumed in presence/absence analyses.

The CDR3 loop spans 17 amino acids. Germline loops: CDR1 SGHRS, CDR2 YFSETQ. The V segment lost 7 bases and the J segment 3 bases; nucleotides outside the gene matches: 14. This PCR relied on a set of 60 Vbeta primers and 13 Jbeta primers. Profiling relied on immunoSEQ multiplex PCR, and the TCRdb table lists in-frame clones only, not all of them. The sample shows 150,000 to 200,000 clones, just over 70% of them seen only once. A word on this clone: Its antigen is currently unknown.

Material: PBMCs. The TCR comes from a man between 18 and 35 years old in good health and CMV-seropositive. The chain joins TRBV5-1 to TRBJ2-2; 8 bases are shared with TRBD2. In DNA form, the CDR3 reads TGCGCCAGCGCGAAACCCCCGCCAGCGGGAGACACCGGGGAGCTGTTTTTT. Its translation is CASAKPPPAGDTGELFF. The full variable domain, rest sourced from reference TRBV5-1 and TRBJ2-2, is KAGVTQTPRYLIKTRGQQVTLSCSPISGHRSVSWYQQTPGQGLQFLFEYFSETQRNKGNFPGRFSGRQFSNSRSEMNVSTLELGDSALYLCASAKPPPAGDTGELFFGEGSRLTVL.